Listed here are 10 T cell receptor beta chains from one sample, sequenced in a study of tumor-infiltrating lymphocytes in primary liver carcinoma. Co-extracting RNA and DNA was done with 20-30 mg of unsorted bulk tissue as input. A constant-region primer served to make TCR beta cDNA from roughly 460 ng total RNA. Slightly modified ARM-PCR with three nested multiplex PCR rounds yielded TCR beta libraries. The study ran its first two PCR rounds for roughly 10 cycles each, using TRBV1-TRBV30 forward primers and a C-beta reverse primer. Via MiXCR, TCRdb re-called the multiplex PCR reads, giving one row per CDR3 protein. Of roughly 100,000 distinct CDR3 sequences in the sample, roughly four fifths are singletons; the top ten hold 15% to 25%. The sample consisted of liver tumor tissue from sampling region 3. Subset: tumor region T3, left-lateral pole. These receptors were taken from a man aged 35-49 years with primary liver carcinoma and hepatitis B virus infection.

Note on this clonotype: At one boundary the junction diverges from the germline segment, which might be a read error. The chain couples TRBV4-3 to TRBJ2-2, with a weak D call TRBD2 (6 bases). The CDR3 is 18 amino acids. Germline assignment: CDR1 LGHNA and CDR2 YSLEER. CDR3 in DNA: TGCGCCAGCAGCCAAGATAGCCAGGGACTTGCGGGCCTGGGGGGGCTGTTTTTT. Translated: CASSQDSQGLAGLGGLFF.

Worth noting for this clonotype: Relative to the germline gene, one junction end is altered; a read error may explain this. V gene TRBV11-1 combines with J gene TRBJ2-4; 13 nucleotides agree with TRBD2. The CDR3 consists of 17 residues. CDR1 is SGHAT and CDR2 is FQDESV in the germline V gene (reference sequence). CDR3 DNA sequence: TGTGTCAGCACCTTTCCCGGGACTAGCGGGACCAGAAACATTAAGTACTTC. Translating it yields CVSTFPGTSGTRNIKYF.

This clonotype occurred a few times. An end of the junction does not agree with germline; a read error may underlie this. This rearrangement joins TRBV4-1 to TRBJ2-1; no firm D call. CDR3 size: 16 residues. Per the germline V gene, CDR1 is MGHRA and CDR2 is YSYEKL. As DNA, the CDR3 is TGTGCCAGCAACCAAGATCGGACCCCCTCCTACAATGAGCAGTTCTTC. It codes for CASNQDRTPSYNEQFF.

Ten or more counts support this clonotype. This chain connects TRBV18 to TRBJ1-3; no clear D gene. This CDR3 contains 13 residues. Germline CDR1 and CDR2: KGHSH and LQKENI. Trimming pared 3 bases from V and 7 bases from J, leaving 10 bases between. The CDR3 spells CASSPDHGNTIYF. Here the CDR3 DNA reads TGTGCCAGCTCACCTGACCACGGGAACACCATATATTTT.

This sequence joins TRBV28 and TRBJ2-7; D may match TRBD1 or TRBD2 (5 bases each). In germline, CDR1 is MDHEN, CDR2 SYDVKM. The V gene lost 10 bases and the J gene lost 4 bases, with 17 bases spanning the gap. CDR3 length: 13 residues. DNA of the CDR3: TGTGCCATCAGCCCCCGGGACCTTTACGAGCAGTACTTC. It codes for CAISPRDLYEQYF.

As regards this clonotype: The CDR3 end shows no conserved phenylalanine or tryptophan, and so a read error is likely. The chain links TRBV5-6 to TRBJ2-7, with 8 nucleotides matching TRBD2. Germline V gene sequence: CDR1 SGHDT, CDR2 YYEEEE. The CDR3 contains 14 residues. The CDR3 loop is CVSSFPGLAYEQYL. The CDR3 DNA sequence: TGTGTCAGCAGCTTTCCGGGACTAGCCTACGAGCAGTACCTC.

This clonotype was observed a handful of times. A read error may explain this, as a much larger clone is one base away. The rearrangement joins TRBV28 to TRBJ2-5, with D perhaps matching TRBD2 (5 bases). This CDR3 region has 15 residues. CDR1 is MDHEN, CDR2 SYDVKM, per germline. CDR3 residues: CASSLSGGSQEIQYF. The CDR3 DNA sequence: TGTGCCAGCAGTTTAAGCGGAGGCTCCCAAGAGATCCAGTACTTC.

Comment on this clonotype: An end of the junction differs from the germline gene, which may be a read error. V is TRBV10-1 and J is TRBJ2-7; 9 bases agree with TRBD2. Germline values: CDR1 WNHNN, CDR2 SYGVQD (reference sequence). The CDR3 has 14 amino acids. This chain's CDR3 is CVSSVETSGYEQYF. The CDR3, as DNA: TGCGTCAGCAGTGTGGAGACTAGCGGATACGAGCAGTACTTC.

Concerning this clonotype: This CDR3 fails to terminate in the conserved phenylalanine or tryptophan, so it likely reflects a read error. The chain joins TRBV6-1 to TRBJ1-5; perhaps TRBD1 as D (5 bases). The ends were cut back, 11 bases at V and 2 bases at J, with 10 bases in the middle. Germline CDR1 reads MNHNS; CDR2 reads SASEGT. The CDR3 runs 12 residues. CDR3 nucleotides: TGTGCCGGGACCAATGGCAATCAGCCCCAGCATTTG. It is translated as CAGTNGNQPQHL.

In the case of this clonotype: A junction boundary mismatches the germline segment, possibly from a read error. CDR3 protein: CADSSDRDGADMQYF. The DNA of the CDR3 is TGTGCCGACAGCTCGGACAGGGACGGGGCAGATATGCAGTATTTT. This chain uses TRBV7-9 with TRBJ2-3; 8 nucleotides agree with TRBD1. Germline CDR1 reads SEHNR; CDR2 reads FQNEAQ (reference sequence). The CDR3 sequence is 15 residues long.